This T cell receptor beta chain derives from a study of metastatic and nonmetastatic thyroid tumors. No patient received treatment before thyroid surgery. Losses at the gene ends were 1 base for V and 5 bases for J; bases not matched to a gene: 6. The CDR3 is 15 amino acids. The germline V gene has CDR1 MGHRA and CDR2 YSYEKL. TCRdb used MiXCR to call clones anew from the PCR reads. The sample holds 15,000 or so clones, around 25% seen once. This clonotype originated in a female donor with papillary thyroid cancer or a benign thyroid nodule (not recorded which). Some clones in this sample may be carry-over from other donors' samples. V and J are TRBV4-1 and TRBJ2-7; 9 nucleotides agree with TRBD1. The specimen was tumor tissue. CDR3 in amino acids: CASSQAGTGWDEQYF. CDR3 nucleotide sequence: TGCGCCAGCAGCCAAGCCGGGACAGGGTGGGACGAGCAGTACTTC.